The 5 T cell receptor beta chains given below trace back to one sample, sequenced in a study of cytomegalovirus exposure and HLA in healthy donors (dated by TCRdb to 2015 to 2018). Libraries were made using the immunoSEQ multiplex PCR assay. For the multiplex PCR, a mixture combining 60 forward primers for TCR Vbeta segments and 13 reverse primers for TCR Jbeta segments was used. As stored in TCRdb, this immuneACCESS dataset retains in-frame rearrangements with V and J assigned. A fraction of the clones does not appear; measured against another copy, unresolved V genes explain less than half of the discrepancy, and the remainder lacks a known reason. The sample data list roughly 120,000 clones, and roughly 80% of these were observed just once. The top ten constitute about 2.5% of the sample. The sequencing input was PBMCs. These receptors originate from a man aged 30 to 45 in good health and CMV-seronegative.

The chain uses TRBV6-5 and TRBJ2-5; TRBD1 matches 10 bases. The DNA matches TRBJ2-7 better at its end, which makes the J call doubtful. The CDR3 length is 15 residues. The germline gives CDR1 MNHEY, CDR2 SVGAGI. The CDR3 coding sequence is TGTGCCAGCAGTTACGGGACAGGGGACCCCTACGAGCAGTACTTC. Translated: CASSYGTGDPYEQYF.

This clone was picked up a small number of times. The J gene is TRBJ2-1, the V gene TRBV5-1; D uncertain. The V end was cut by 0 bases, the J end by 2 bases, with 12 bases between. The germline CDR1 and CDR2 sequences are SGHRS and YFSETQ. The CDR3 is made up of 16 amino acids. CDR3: CASSLVRGETYNEQFF. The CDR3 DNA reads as TGCGCCAGCAGCTTGGTCCGCGGAGAGACCTACAATGAGCAGTTCTTC.

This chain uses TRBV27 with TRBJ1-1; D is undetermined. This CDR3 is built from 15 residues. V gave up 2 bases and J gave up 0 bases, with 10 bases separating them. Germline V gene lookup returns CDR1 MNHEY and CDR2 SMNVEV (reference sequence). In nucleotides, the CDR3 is TGTGCCAGCAGTTTAAGACACATAGTGAACACTGAAGCTTTCTTT. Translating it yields CASSLRHIVNTEAFF.

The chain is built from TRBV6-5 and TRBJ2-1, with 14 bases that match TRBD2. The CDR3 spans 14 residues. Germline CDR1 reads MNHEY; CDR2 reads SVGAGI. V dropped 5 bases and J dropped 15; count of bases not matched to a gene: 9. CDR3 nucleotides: TGTGCCAGCAGTGGGGGACTAGCGGGAGATATCTGGTTCTTC. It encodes CASSGGLAGDIWFF.

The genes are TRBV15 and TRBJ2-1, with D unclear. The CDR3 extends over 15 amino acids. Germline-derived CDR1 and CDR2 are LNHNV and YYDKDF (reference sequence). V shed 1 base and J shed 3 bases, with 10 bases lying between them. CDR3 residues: CATSRGSSGYNEQFF. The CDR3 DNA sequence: TGTGCCACCAGCAGAGGATCCTCGGGCTACAATGAGCAGTTCTTC.